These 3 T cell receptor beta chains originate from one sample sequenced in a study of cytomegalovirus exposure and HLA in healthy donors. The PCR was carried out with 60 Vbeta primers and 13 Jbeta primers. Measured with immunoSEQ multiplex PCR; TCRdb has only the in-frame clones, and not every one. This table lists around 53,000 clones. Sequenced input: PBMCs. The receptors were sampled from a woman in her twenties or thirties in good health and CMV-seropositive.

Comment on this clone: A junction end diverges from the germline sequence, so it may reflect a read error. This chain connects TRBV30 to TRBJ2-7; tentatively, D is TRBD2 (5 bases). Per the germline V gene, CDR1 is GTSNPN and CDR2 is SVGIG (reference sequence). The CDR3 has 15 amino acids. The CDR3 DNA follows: TGTGCCGGGAGTGGATTTATTGAGGGCTCCTACGAGCAGTACTTC. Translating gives CAGSGFIEGSYEQYF. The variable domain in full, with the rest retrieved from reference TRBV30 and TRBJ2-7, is SQTIHQWPATLVQPVGSPLSLECTVEGTSNPNLYWYRQAAGRGLQLLFYSVGIGQISSEVPQNLSASRPQDRQFILSSKKLLLSDSGFYLCAGSGFIEGSYEQYFGPGTRLTVT.

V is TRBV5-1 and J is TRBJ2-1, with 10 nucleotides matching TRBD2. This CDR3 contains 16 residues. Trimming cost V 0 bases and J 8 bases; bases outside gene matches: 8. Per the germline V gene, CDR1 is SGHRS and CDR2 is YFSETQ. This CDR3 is CASSLDGSSGSHEQFF. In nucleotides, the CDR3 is TGCGCCAGCAGCTTGGACGGCTCTAGCGGGAGTCATGAGCAGTTCTTC.

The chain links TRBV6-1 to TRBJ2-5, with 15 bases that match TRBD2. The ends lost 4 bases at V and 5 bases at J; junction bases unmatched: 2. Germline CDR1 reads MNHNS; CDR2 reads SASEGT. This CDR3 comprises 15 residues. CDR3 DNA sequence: TGTGCCAGCAGTGGGACTAGCGGGGGGGCCGAGACCCAGTACTTC. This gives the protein CASSGTSGGAETQYF.